Listed below are T cell receptor beta chains from one sample, sequenced in a study of shared clonotypes between healthy human individuals. Method: immunoSEQ multiplex PCR; TCRdb's copy keeps in-frame clones and lacks some. The sample carries about 460,000 clones, approximately 71% recorded once. The sequencing sample was made of PBMCs. The receptor set was obtained from a woman aged 40 to 50 in good health. Some clones in this sample may be carry-over from other donors' samples. Each CDR3 is given with its conserved first and last residue. A D gene is named only where the DNA matches it firmly. Expanded clones are given a class, and other clones once, few, many or no size at all.

abundance	j_gene	v_gene	d_gene	CDR3aa	CDR3nt
NA	TRBJ2-1	TRBV18	NA	CASSPPFVNEQFF	TGTGCCAGCTCACCACCTTTCGTCAATGAGCAGTTCTTC
NA	TRBJ2-1	TRBV7-9	NA	CASSGAGPSSYNEQFF	TGTGCCAGCAGCGGAGCGGGTCCCAGCTCCTACAATGAGCAGTTCTTC
few	TRBJ2-3	TRBV6-1	NA	CASTQERVGDTQYF	TGTGCCAGCACCCAGGAGCGGGTCGGAGATACGCAGTATTTT
NA	TRBJ2-7	TRBV30	NA	CAWSVGPTSYEQYF	TGTGCCTGGAGTGTTGGTCCGACATCTTACGAGCAGTACTTC
few	TRBJ2-7	TRBV2	NA	CASTPAGYEQYF	TGTGCCAGCACCCCAGCGGGCTACGAGCAGTACTTC
NA	TRBJ2-1	TRBV2	TRBD1	CASRKGTGGGDEQFF	TGTGCCAGCAGGAAAGGGACAGGGGGTGGAGATGAGCAGTTCTTC
NA	TRBJ1-4	TRBV4-3	NA	CASSQEGLVEKLFF	TGCGCCAGCAGCCAAGAAGGCCTTGTTGAAAAACTGTTTTTT
once	TRBJ1-2	TRBV6-5	TRBD1	CASTKPGQGLYGYTF	TGTGCCAGCACGAAACCGGGACAGGGGCTTTATGGCTACACCTTC
NA	TRBJ2-7	TRBV28	NA	CASSVLGVSHEQYF	TGTGCCAGCAGTGTACTGGGGGTGTCCCACGAGCAGTACTTC
few	TRBJ1-5	TRBV6-6	NA	CASSQGQFNQPQHF	TGTGCCAGCAGTCAAGGACAGTTCAATCAGCCCCAGCATTTT
few	TRBJ2-7	TRBV5-5	NA	CASSQGLSGLRAEQYF	TGCGCCAGCAGCCAGGGATTATCGGGACTCCGGGCCGAGCAGTACTTC
NA	TRBJ2-1	TRBV5-1	NA	CASSLQGYNEQFF	TGCGCCAGCAGCTTGCAGGGGTACAATGAGCAGTTCTTC
NA	TRBJ2-1	TRBV19	TRBD2	CASSLAGVHNEQFF	TGTGCCAGTAGTCTAGCGGGAGTTCACAATGAGCAGTTCTTC
NA	TRBJ2-3	TRBV6-6	NA	CASSHGTDTQYF	TGTGCCAGCAGTCATGGGACAGATACGCAGTATTTT
NA	TRBJ1-5	TRBV27	TRBD1	CASSHRQGLGQPQHF	TGTGCCAGCAGTCACCGACAGGGGCTAGGGCAGCCCCAGCATTTT
NA	TRBJ2-5	TRBV28	NA	CASSPGLGETQYF	TGTGCCAGCAGTCCCGGGCTTGGGGAGACCCAGTACTTC
once	TRBJ2-3	TRBV5-4	NA	CASSLAGTDTQYF	TGTGCCAGCAGCTTGGCGGGGACAGATACGCAGTATTTT
NA	TRBJ1-5	TRBV28	NA	CASRNGGGNQPQHF	TGTGCCAGCAGAAACGGAGGGGGGAATCAGCCCCAGCATTTT
NA	TRBJ2-7	TRBV27	NA	CASAPGNYYEQYF	TGTGCCAGTGCGCCCGGGAATTACTACGAGCAGTACTTC
many	TRBJ2-7	TRBV13	TRBD2	CASSLLGAGGGYEQYF	TGTGCCAGCAGCCTGCTTGGTGCGGGAGGAGGGTACGAGCAGTACTTC
once	TRBJ2-7	TRBV19	NA	CASSIGYTIHEQYF	TGTGCCAGTAGTATAGGGTACACGATCCACGAGCAGTACTTC
few	TRBJ2-1	TRBV6-1	TRBD2	CASSDIAGGFNEQFF	TGTGCCAGCAGTGACATAGCGGGAGGGTTCAATGAGCAGTTCTTC
NA	TRBJ1-3	TRBV19	NA	CASGVGSGNTIYF	TGTGCCAGTGGCGTAGGGTCCGGAAACACCATATATTTT
once	TRBJ2-1	TRBV5-1	TRBD2	CASSLASGKYNEQFF	TGCGCCAGCAGCTTGGCTAGCGGGAAATACAATGAGCAGTTCTTC
once	TRBJ2-7	TRBV5-6	NA	CASSSDRSYEQYF	TGTGCCAGCAGCTCGGACAGATCCTACGAGCAGTACTTC
NA	TRBJ2-7	TRBV5-1	NA	CASSPPSDEQYF	TGCGCCAGCAGCCCACCAAGCGACGAGCAGTACTTC
NA	TRBJ1-2	TRBV5-4	NA	CASSHLEGSYGYTF	TGTGCCAGCAGCCATCTCGAGGGGAGCTATGGCTACACCTTC
NA	TRBJ2-7	TRBV4-1	TRBD2	CASSQESASGRFSYEQYF	TGCGCCAGCAGCCAAGAATCGGCTAGCGGGAGGTTTTCCTACGAGCAGTACTTC
NA	TRBJ2-1	TRBV25-1	TRBD2	CASSERLAGQSYNEQFF	TGTGCCAGCAGTGAAAGATTAGCGGGCCAATCCTACAATGAGCAGTTCTTC
NA	TRBJ2-2	TRBV7-6	NA	CASSLAGGNTGELFF	TGTGCCAGCAGCTTAGCGGGAGGAAACACCGGGGAGCTGTTTTTT
few	TRBJ2-3	TRBV7-9	NA	CASSLVRRGKGDTQYF	TGTGCCAGCAGCTTAGTTCGGAGGGGGAAGGGAGATACGCAGTATTTT
NA	TRBJ2-7	TRBV19	NA	CASSIAGDSYEQYF	TGTGCCAGTAGTATAGCGGGGGACTCCTACGAGCAGTACTTC
once	TRBJ2-7	TRBV6-4	NA	CASSDFRTSSSYEQYF	TGTGCCAGCAGTGACTTTAGGACGTCAAGCTCCTACGAGCAGTACTTC
many	TRBJ2-6	TRBV6-5	NA	CASSGLGSGANVLTF	TGTGCCAGCAGTGGACTGGGCTCTGGGGCCAACGTCCTGACTTTC
NA	TRBJ2-3	TRBV7-3	NA	CASSLLGGSTDTQYF	TGTGCCAGCAGCCTGCTCGGCGGTAGCACAGATACGCAGTATTTT
NA	TRBJ2-1	TRBV9	TRBD2	CASSFTGTNNNEQFF	TGTGCCAGCAGCTTTACCGGGACTAACAACAATGAGCAGTTCTTC
NA	TRBJ2-7	TRBV18	NA	CASSPGGSRRTYEQYF	TGTGCCAGCTCACCAGGGGGATCGCGGCGAACCTACGAGCAGTACTTC